This T cell receptor (beta chain) was sequenced for a study of blood T cell repertoires in COVID-19. CDR3 length: 14 residues. Between the trimmed V and J ends, which lost 6 bases and 1 base, there was a span of 12 bases. Germline V gives CDR1 MNHNY, CDR2 SVGAGI (reference sequence). The authors' processing: From reference gene primer amplification, estimates of nucleated cell counts were derived. The repertoire was sequenced with immunoSEQ multiplex PCR; TCRdb's copy has only in-frame clones and lacks some. That table gives V, J and clone size, and the DNA gave D and trimming. The table lists some 250,000 clones, less than 90% of them singletons.

The sample taken for sequencing was peripheral blood. This TCR came from a man between 60 and 75 years old with acute or convalescent COVID-19. This chain links TRBV6-6 with TRBJ1-1; D possibly corresponds to TRBD1 (6 bases). The CDR3 DNA reads TGTGCCAGCAGAGAACAGGGTCCGAACACTGAAGCTTTCTTT. Its translation: CASREQGPNTEAFF.